This T cell receptor (beta chain) was sequenced during a study of blood T cells in healthy people across ages. Study context: Template-switching capture recovered about one barcoded beta molecule per two T cells.

This clonotype was seen a handful of times. Combining a sample-barcoded 5' primer with a J-beta primer mix, a second PCR ran for 7 to 11 cycles. Each TCR beta cDNA got a 12-nucleotide random molecular identifier. TCRdb recomputed calls from the 5' RACE reads with MiXCR, one row per CDR3 protein. The data hold some 1,800,000 distinct CDR3 sequences, with around 42% observed a single time. CDR1 is SGHVS and CDR2 is FNYEAQ in the germline V gene. The CDR3 consists of 14 residues. The V and J ends lost 6 bases and 7 bases respectively, with 13 bases between them. This TCR derives from a human donor in good health. The gene calls are TRBV7-6 and TRBJ1-6, with D perhaps matching TRBD1 (6 bases). The sample taken for sequencing was blood. The CDR3 spells CASSHQGGNSPLHF. The CDR3 coding sequence is TGTGCCAGCAGTCACCAAGGGGGAAATTCACCCCTCCACTTT.